This entry lists 26 T cell receptor beta chains sequenced from one sample in a study of blood T cells in healthy people across ages. With a J-beta primer mix and a sample-barcoded 5' primer, a second PCR ran roughly 6 to 11 cycles. TCRdb passed the 5' RACE reads through MiXCR, listing each CDR3 protein once. The sample comprises nearly 800,000 distinct CDR3 sequences, roughly three fifths of which are singletons, and roughly 25% rests with the top ten. Sequencing used blood. The receptors originated from a man between 40 and 49 years old in good health.

This clonotype was recorded a few times. This chain uses TRBV14 with TRBJ2-7; 8 bases are a match to TRBD1. Germline CDR1 is SGHDN and CDR2 is FVKESK. Trimming removed 5 bases from V and 1 base from J; junction bases left unmatched: 7. The CDR3 spans 15 residues. CDR3 sequence: CASSAGRGRSYEQYF. CDR3 DNA: TGTGCCAGCAGCGCGGGCAGGGGGCGTTCCTACGAGCAGTACTTC.

The rearrangement uses TRBV12-3 or TRBV12-4 and TRBJ2-6, with D hard to call. The CDR3 is made up of 15 amino acids. V dropped 6 bases and J dropped 2 bases, with 11 bases sitting between them. The CDR3 is CASSWWVTGANVLTF. CDR3 DNA: TGTGCCAGCAGCTGGTGGGTTACTGGGGCCAACGTCCTGACTTTC.

This clonotype was counted a few times. The CDR3: CASSKARSGGRETQYF. The CDR3 nucleotides are TGTGCCAGCAGCAAAGCGCGTTCCGGGGGTCGGGAGACCCAGTACTTC. V is TRBV21-1 and J is TRBJ2-5; the table's D call of TRBD1 was not tested on the DNA. TRBV21-1 is annotated as a pseudogene. This CDR3 has 16 residues.

The V gene is TRBV29-1, the J gene TRBJ2-5, with 11 positions matching TRBD2. J gave up 5 bases and V 4 bases, and 0 bases lay outside the gene matches. This CDR3 region has 12 residues. Germline V lookup: CDR1 SQVTM, CDR2 ANQGSEA. As DNA, the CDR3 is TGCAGCGTTGGGACTAGCGGGGAGACCCAGTACTTC. Encoded protein: CSVGTSGETQYF.

The chain uses TRBV9 and TRBJ2-3, with D unclear. Germline lookup yields CDR1 SGDLS and CDR2 YYNGEE. The CDR3 runs to 12 residues. DNA for the CDR3: TGTGCTGCGGCCAGCCACACAGATACGCAGTATTTT. Protein product: CAAASHTDTQYF.

The sample holds a few counts of this clonotype. CDR3 bases: TGTGCCAGCAGCTTGGGACTAACTCTGACAGATACGCAGTATTTT. This encodes CASSLGLTLTDTQYF. V and J are TRBV5-6 and TRBJ2-3; possibly TRBD2 for D (5 bases). CDR1 SGHDT and CDR2 YYEEEE come from the germline V gene. Trimming shortened V by 0 bases and J by 3 bases, and 11 bases separated the two germline ends. The CDR3 consists of 15 residues.

This sequence joins TRBV30 and TRBJ2-6; 7 bases map to TRBD1. Germline V gives CDR1 GTSNPN, CDR2 SVGIG (reference sequence). This CDR3 spans 14 amino acids. V lost 4 bases, J lost 8 bases, and 8 bases stayed unmatched. The DNA of the CDR3 is TGTGCCTGGAATAGACAGGGCGGAACCAACGTCCTGACTTTC. Translating gives CAWNRQGGTNVLTF.

This clonotype is a singleton in its sample. The rearrangement joins TRBV27 to TRBJ2-5; unclear D gene. V shed 1 base and J shed 0 bases, with 6 bases lying between them. Germline V gene data show CDR1 as MNHEY and CDR2 as SMNVEV (reference sequence). The CDR3 sequence is 14 residues long. In nucleotides, the CDR3 is TGTGCCAGCAGTTTATATCCCAACCAAGAGACCCAGTACTTC. Translated: CASSLYPNQETQYF.

The chain couples TRBV5-1 to TRBJ2-3; D is perhaps TRBD1 or TRBD2 (10 bases each). Germline lookup yields CDR1 SGHRS and CDR2 YFSETQ. The CDR3 sequence is 21 residues long. Between the trimmed V and J ends, which lost 5 bases and 5 bases, there was a span of 36 bases. Here the CDR3 DNA reads TGCGCCAGCAGTCGAAACGACAGGGGGCAAACTAGCGGGAATTTCAGAGATACGCAGTATTTT. Protein product: CASSRNDRGQTSGNFRDTQYF.

This clonotype was counted only a few times. The rearrangement uses TRBV6-5 and TRBJ2-5; TRBD2 aligns across 8 bases. Germline-derived CDR1 and CDR2 are MNHEY and SVGAGI. This CDR3 spans 13 amino acids. With 7 bases clipped from V and 8 bases from J, the junction kept 9 bases outside the gene matches. CDR3 coding DNA: TGTGCCAGCAACCCCCAGGGACTAGGTACCCAGTACTTC. Protein product: CASNPQGLGTQYF.

This clonotype was recorded only once. CDR3 in DNA: TGCGCCAGCAGCCAAGTCCTAGCGGGTTGGGAGACCCAGTACTTC. Its protein is CASSQVLAGWETQYF. The chain has TRBV4-3 and TRBJ2-5; 8 bases line up with TRBD2. Germline V gene data show CDR1 as LGHNA and CDR2 as YSLEER. V dropped 1 base and J dropped 5; count of bases not matched to a gene: 6. This CDR3 has 15 residues.

At least ten counts were recorded for this clonotype. The chain employs TRBV4-2 and TRBJ2-3, with TRBD2 as a possible D gene (6 bases). The CDR3 is 17 amino acids. Trimming stripped 0 bases from V and 0 bases from J, with 13 bases between. Germline CDR1 is LGHNA and CDR2 is YNFKEQ. This CDR3 is CASSQDDQGTSTDTQYF. The CDR3 nucleotides read TGTGCCAGCAGCCAAGACGATCAAGGGACTAGCACAGATACGCAGTATTTT.

This chain links TRBV7-2 with TRBJ2-1; TRBD1 matches 7 bases. The CDR3 loop spans 17 amino acids. V gave up 3 bases and J gave up 7 bases; unmatched junction bases: 15. CDR1 is SGHTA, CDR2 FQGNSA, per germline. The CDR3 reads CASSFINRGSGGNEQFF. CDR3 sequence (DNA): TGTGCCAGCAGCTTCATTAACAGGGGATCAGGTGGGAATGAGCAGTTCTTC.

The chain recombines TRBV7-3 with TRBJ2-7; 7 bases are a match to TRBD2. The V gene end was trimmed by 1 base and the J gene end by 5 bases; junction bases not matched to a gene: 8. In germline, CDR1 is SGHTA, CDR2 FQGTGA. The CDR3 loop spans 15 amino acids. The CDR3 loop reads CASSLSGGGAHEQYF. The CDR3 nucleotides are TGTGCCAGCAGCTTAAGCGGGGGAGGAGCCCACGAGCAGTACTTC.

The V gene is TRBV6-1, the J gene TRBJ1-2, with 7 bases lining up with TRBD1. Per the germline V gene, CDR1 is MNHNS and CDR2 is SASEGT. Losses at the gene ends were 4 bases for V and 2 bases for J; bases not matched to a gene: 16. CDR3 size: 18 residues. CDR3 residues: CASSAGQSVVLGNYGYTF. In nucleotides, the CDR3 is TGTGCCAGCAGTGCGGGACAGTCGGTTGTCTTAGGGAACTATGGCTACACCTTC.

The J gene is TRBJ2-3, the V gene TRBV9, with D perhaps matching TRBD1 (6 bases). The CDR3 is made up of 15 amino acids. Germline V gives CDR1 SGDLS, CDR2 YYNGEE. Trimming stripped 1 base from V and 2 bases from J, with 11 bases between. The CDR3 region is CASSVTGPPTDTQYF. CDR3 nucleotides: TGTGCCAGCAGCGTAACAGGGCCCCCCACAGATACGCAGTATTTT.

This chain connects TRBV7-8 to TRBJ2-6; 12 bases are shared with TRBD2. J lost 0 bases, V lost 5 bases, and 5 bases had no gene match. Germline CDR1 reads SGHVS; CDR2 reads FQNEAQ. The CDR3 covers 18 residues. The CDR3, as DNA: TGTGCCAGCAGCATAACTAGCGGGGGGCGCTCTGGGGCCAACGTCCTGACTTTC. It is translated as CASSITSGGRSGANVLTF.

The gene calls are TRBV4-2 and TRBJ2-1, with 7 bases fitting TRBD2. The V and J ends lost 0 bases and 6 bases, in that order; junction bases with no gene match: 2. The CDR3 contains 14 residues. Germline values: CDR1 LGHNA, CDR2 YNFKEQ. In DNA, the CDR3 is TGTGCCAGCAGCCAAGATAGGGAGGGCAATGAGCAGTTCTTC. Translated: CASSQDREGNEQFF.

The chain employs TRBV7-2 and TRBJ2-4; 10 nucleotides align to TRBD2. This CDR3 has 15 amino acids. With V trimmed by 5 bases and J by 6 bases, 7 bases remained unmatched. The germline V gene has CDR1 SGHTA and CDR2 FQGNSA. The chain's CDR3 is CASSLRTSGGNIQYF. CDR3 nucleotides: TGTGCCAGCAGCCTTAGGACTAGCGGAGGAAACATTCAGTACTTC.

This chain joins TRBV5-1 and TRBJ2-5; a possible D gene is TRBD1 (5 bases). The germline CDR1 and CDR2 sequences are SGHRS and YFSETQ. Deletions cut 2 bases from V and 11 bases from J, with 16 bases between. This CDR3 spans 13 amino acids. The CDR3 region is CASSFSQGHEQYF. In DNA, the CDR3 is TGCGCCAGCAGCTTCAGCCAGGGCCATGAGCAGTACTTC.

The gene calls are TRBV9 and TRBJ2-1; no clear D. The DNA end lines up better with TRBJ2-7; the J call may be wrong. Germline values: CDR1 SGDLS, CDR2 YYNGEE. The CDR3 covers 14 residues. CDR3 bases: TGTGCCAGCAGCGTAGAGGGTTATTCCTACGAGCAGTACTTC. Encoded protein: CASSVEGYSYEQYF.

This sequence joins TRBV14 and TRBJ1-1; 9 bases match TRBD1. Germline V gives CDR1 SGHDN, CDR2 FVKESK. The CDR3 sequence is 13 residues long. Unmatched junction bases numbered 5, after V lost 1 base and J lost 11 bases. CDR3 sequence reads: CASSQVPQGAAFF. CDR3 nucleotides: TGTGCCAGCAGCCAAGTACCACAGGGGGCGGCTTTCTTT.

The table lists this clonotype with a few counts. The chain carries TRBV25-1 and TRBJ2-3; 9 bases fit TRBD1. The germline gives CDR1 MGHDK, CDR2 SYGVNS. The CDR3 contains 15 residues. V lost 2 bases to trimming and J lost 4 bases; unmatched junction nucleotides: 4. The CDR3 DNA sequence: TGTGCCAGCAGTGAAGGACAGGGGAGGTCAGATACGCAGTATTTT. This encodes CASSEGQGRSDTQYF.

The rearrangement uses TRBV27 and TRBJ2-5; D unresolved. V was shortened by 4 bases and J by 9 bases, with 18 bases between the two germline ends. CDR1 and CDR2 from the germline V gene are MNHEY and SMNVEV (reference sequence). CDR3 length: 14 residues. The CDR3 sequence is CASSYEGALFPQYF. In nucleotides, the CDR3 is TGTGCCAGCAGTTACGAAGGTGCCCTTTTCCCCCAGTACTTC.

A few counts support this clonotype. The chain combines TRBV6-2 or TRBV6-3 with TRBJ2-7, with 9 bases that match TRBD1. In germline, CDR1 is MNHEY, CDR2 SVGEGT. V trimming: 2 bases; J trimming: 2 bases; junction bases outside the gene matches: 19. This CDR3 comprises 20 residues. DNA for the CDR3: TGTGCCAGCAGTTACCTCACAGGGACAGGGACCATTCGAAACGCCTACGAGCAGTACTTC. It translates to CASSYLTGTGTIRNAYEQYF.

V usage is TRBV29-1 and J usage is TRBJ1-1; unclear D gene. Germline values: CDR1 SQVTM, CDR2 ANQGSEA. The V end was cut by 7 bases, the J end by 1 base, with 13 bases between. This CDR3 spans 13 amino acids. CDR3 in amino acids: CSARVSGNTEAFF. The CDR3 DNA reads as TGCAGCGCCCGGGTCAGCGGGAACACTGAAGCTTTCTTT.